The 8 T cell receptor beta chains below all came from one sample that was sequenced in a study of blood T cell repertoires in COVID-19. Generated by immunoSEQ multiplex PCR, the TCRdb table keeps only in-frame clones and is missing some. Among roughly 190,000 clones, more than 75% were seen once, and the ten largest hold 7.8%. The sample was peripheral blood. These receptors were taken from a woman aged 55-75 years with COVID-19, enrolled during active disease.

V usage is TRBV19 and J usage is TRBJ2-3, with 9 bases lining up with TRBD1. The CDR3 loop spans 14 amino acids. With 5 bases clipped from V and 6 bases from J, the junction kept 6 bases outside the gene matches. Germline V lookup: CDR1 LNHDA, CDR2 SQIVND (reference sequence). In DNA, the CDR3 is TGTGCCAGTAGTGAGACAGGGGGGACCGATACGCAGTATTTT. As protein: CASSETGGTDTQYF.

This clone was seen only once. As DNA, the CDR3 is TGTGCCAGCAGCCGGGGACTAGCGGGAGGGGCCTTCTACAATGAGCAGTTCTTC. This encodes CASSRGLAGGAFYNEQFF. This chain links TRBV11-2 with TRBJ2-1, with TRBD2 matching 16 bases. CDR3 length equals 18 residues. The germline gives CDR1 SGHAT, CDR2 FQNNGV. V shed 5 bases and J 3 bases; nucleotides not matched to a gene: 7.

The V and J genes are TRBV28 and TRBJ2-5; 8 bases agree with TRBD2. Germline V gives CDR1 MDHEN, CDR2 SYDVKM. The CDR3 runs to 14 residues. Trimming removed 5 bases from V and 3 bases from J; junction bases left unmatched: 5. The CDR3 loop is CASSIQLAEETQYF. DNA for the CDR3: TGTGCCAGCAGTATACAACTAGCGGAAGAGACCCAGTACTTC.

This clone was seen more than once but under ten times. CDR3 loop: CASSLQPGQFPEQFF. As DNA, the CDR3 is TGTGCCAGCAGCTTACAACCGGGACAGTTCCCTGAGCAGTTCTTC. This chain links TRBV7-3 with TRBJ2-1; the match to TRBD1 covers 7 bases. The germline CDR1 and CDR2 sequences are SGHTA and FQGTGA. The CDR3 loop spans 15 amino acids. The V and J ends lost 2 bases and 9 bases, in that order; junction bases with no gene match: 10.

The table lists this clone with a count of one. V is TRBV28 and J is TRBJ2-7; 7 bases match TRBD1. This CDR3 is 14 amino acids long. Germline-derived CDR1 and CDR2 are MDHEN and SYDVKM. V lost 8 bases to trimming and J lost 4 bases; unmatched junction nucleotides: 11. Written as DNA, the CDR3 is TGTGCCAGCTCCGGACAGGTCCAGGGGTACGAGCAGTACTTC. Encoded protein: CASSGQVQGYEQYF.

The rearrangement uses TRBV6-8 and TRBJ2-7, with a tentative D call TRBD2 (6 bases). V was cut by 8 bases and J by 4 bases, with 24 bases left in between. The germline gives CDR1 MNHGY, CDR2 SAAAGT. The CDR3 contains 16 residues. CDR3 amino acids: CASPRGTPETQYEQYV. Written as DNA, the CDR3 is TGTGCCAGCCCCCGGGGGACCCCGGAGACCCAATACGAGCAGTACGTC.

The chain couples TRBV27 to TRBJ1-3; possibly TRBD1 for D (5 bases). Looked up from germline, CDR1 is MNHEY and CDR2 is SMNVEV (reference sequence). The CDR3 covers 13 residues. Trimming shortened V by 6 bases and J by 4 bases, and 10 bases separated the two germline ends. CDR3 in amino acids: CASRGREGNTIYF. The CDR3 DNA reads as TGTGCCAGCAGGGGGCGGGAAGGAAACACCATATATTTT.

In this sample, this clone turned up a few times. The chain uses TRBV3-1 (or the pseudogene TRBV3-2) and TRBJ2-5; 7 bases are a match to TRBD2. This CDR3 is built from 17 residues. The trim removed 0 bases at V and 7 bases at J, leaving 14 bases unmatched. The V gene's germline CDR1 is LGHDT and CDR2 YNNKEL (reference sequence). CDR3 nucleotides: TGTGCCAGCAGCCAAGAACGACAGCGGGGACTGCAGGGGACCCAGTACTTC. This gives the protein CASSQERQRGLQGTQYF.